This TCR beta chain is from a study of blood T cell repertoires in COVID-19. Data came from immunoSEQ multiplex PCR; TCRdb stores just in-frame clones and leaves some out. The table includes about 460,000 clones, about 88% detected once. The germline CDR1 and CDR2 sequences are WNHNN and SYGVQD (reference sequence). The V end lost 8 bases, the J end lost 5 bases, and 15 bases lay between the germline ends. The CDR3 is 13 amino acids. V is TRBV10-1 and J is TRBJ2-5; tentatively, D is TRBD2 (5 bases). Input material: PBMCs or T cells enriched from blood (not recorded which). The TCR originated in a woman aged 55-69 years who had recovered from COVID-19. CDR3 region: CASSLFPGETQYF. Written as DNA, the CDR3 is TGCGCCAGCTCCCTTTTCCCGGGGGAGACCCAGTACTTC.